This is a list of T cell receptor beta chains from one sample in a study of blood T cell repertoires in COVID-19. Measured with immunoSEQ multiplex PCR; TCRdb has only the in-frame clones, and not every one. The data show about 200,000 clones, 80% to 90% seen once. What was sequenced was peripheral blood. Receptors originate from a man aged 25 to 40 who had recovered from COVID-19. The conserved cysteine and the conserved F or W are not part of the CDR3 here. The order of the fields is J gene, D gene, V gene, CDR3 protein. A D gene is named only where the DNA matches it firmly.

TRBJ1-4 | TRBD1 | TRBV5-6 | ASRQGWGHSNEKLF
TRBJ2-5 | TRBD1 | TRBV5-1 | ASSLEFGTGRETQY
TRBJ1-1 | . | TRBV19 | ASRIQVWNTEAF
TRBJ2-5 | TRBD1 | TRBV5-6 | ASSLGGAETQY
TRBJ1-2 | . | TRBV7-8 | ASVLTPNYGYT
TRBJ1-5 | . | TRBV28 | ASITLQGAYQPQH
TRBJ1-1 | . | TRBV18 | ASSPRIELGGTEAF
TRBJ1-3 | . | TRBV5-5 | ASSPIRGVSGNTIY
TRBJ2-1 | TRBD2 | TRBV10-3 | AISRAGGQNEQF
TRBJ2-3 | . | TRBV9 | ASSEEGGTDTQY
TRBJ2-7 | TRBD2 | TRBV9 | ASRANTLFKRGVSYEQY
TRBJ1-2 | . | TRBV30 | AWSIPGSYT
TRBJ2-3 | TRBD2 | TRBV5-4 | ASSPRQRGAFTDTQY
TRBJ1-3 | . | TRBV5-1 | ASSPRSGNTIY
TRBJ2-1 | . | TRBV29-1 | SVQGFSSYNEQF
TRBJ2-2 | TRBD2 | TRBV7-7 | ASSLASGGARAGELF
TRBJ2-3 | . | TRBV9 | ASTRGGRSTDTQY
TRBJ2-2 | . | TRBV28 | ASSRGGSPGELF
TRBJ1-1 | . | TRBV4-1 | ASSQDQGYNTEAF
TRBJ2-3 | TRBD1 | TRBV2 | ASSLGQHTDTQY
TRBJ1-1 | . | TRBV5-1 | ASSLDGVTGTEAF
TRBJ2-7 | TRBD2 | TRBV7-2 | ASSLGVGLVYSYEQY
TRBJ2-7 | TRBD2 | TRBV6-5 | ASSSPRGGLYEQY
TRBJ1-3 | . | TRBV7-2 | ASSLQTGSTPGNTIY
TRBJ2-1 | TRBD2 | TRBV4-1 | ASSQGSSGGPEQF
TRBJ1-2 | . | TRBV12-3/TRBV12-4 | ASMRFYGYT
TRBJ1-6 | . | TRBV3-1/TRBV3-2 | ASSQGYSYNSPLH
TRBJ1-2 | . | TRBV10-1 | ASSATPGTLDGYT
TRBJ1-1 | . | TRBV7-9 | ASSLEGGNTEAF
TRBJ1-2 | TRBD1 | TRBV4-2 | ASSQPRDRGDYGYT
TRBJ1-4 | . | TRBV5-4 | ASSSQGSTNEKLF
TRBJ2-1 | TRBD2 | TRBV7-7 | ASSLYSGGRYSYNEQF
TRBJ2-3 | TRBD1 | TRBV18 | ASSPISTGTGPDTQY
TRBJ1-1 | TRBD1 | TRBV11-2 | ASSLAGRGLAVDTEAF
TRBJ2-5 | TRBD2 | TRBV30 | AWRLPGGETQY
TRBJ1-1 | TRBD1 | TRBV11-2 | ASSLTGGSMNTEAF
TRBJ1-2 | . | TRBV5-1 | ASTLGGLPNYGYT
TRBJ2-2 | . | TRBV6-1 | ASSADLTALNTGELF
TRBJ2-2 | TRBD2 | TRBV7-9 | ASSLVSGDTGELF
TRBJ2-5 | . | TRBV18 | ASSPSVRGGRETQY
TRBJ1-2 | . | TRBV10-1 | ASSDGQAGYT
TRBJ1-1 | . | TRBV6-5 | AGKQAADTEAF
TRBJ2-7 | TRBD2 | TRBV2 | ASGREVYEQY
TRBJ2-2 | TRBD1 | TRBV6-4 | ASSVRQGQDTGELF
TRBJ2-7 | . | TRBV5-5 | ASSLVTQGGYEQY
TRBJ1-3 | . | TRBV19 | ASSIQSRGSGNTIY
TRBJ1-5 | TRBD1 | TRBV6-5 | ASRPGQGQPQH
TRBJ2-1 | . | TRBV21-1 | ASSPRLAGGQNSYNEQF
TRBJ1-2 | . | TRBV27 | ASSLAGNPGLGYT
TRBJ1-6 | . | TRBV20-1 | SASPTYSLNSPLH
TRBJ2-4 | . | TRBV29-1 | SVLTVAKNIQY
TRBJ2-3 | TRBD2 | TRBV5-6 | ASSLGLAVLGTQY
TRBJ2-7 | . | TRBV10-1 | ASSEGKGRVVEQY
TRBJ2-7 | . | TRBV28 | ASSEDISYEQY
TRBJ2-7 | TRBD1 | TRBV6-5 | ASMVRDRGRMEY
TRBJ1-1 | . | TRBV10-2 | ASSEFILMNTEAF
TRBJ2-7 | . | TRBV7-9 | ASSLVVGGYEQY
TRBJ1-6 | . | TRBV19 | ASRDTGSNSPLH
TRBJ1-1 | TRBD1 | TRBV30 | AWSLTGGSEAF
TRBJ2-3 | TRBD1 | TRBV5-4 | ASSYGQGRTDTQY